The rows below give T cell receptor beta chains drawn from one sample of a study of control samples from healthy donors and cancer patients. Only in-frame clones appear in the TCRdb table, and some are missing; sequencing was by immunoSEQ multiplex PCR. The sample yields some 96,000 clones, 80% to 95% seen once. Input material: blood. The receptors here all came from a man aged 18-30 years in good health. Both conserved end residues are part of each CDR3. D genes are given only for firm matches. Part of the rows lack a size; the others show once, few, many or a class for expanded clones.

d_call: -
j_call: TRBJ2-3
clone_size: -
v_call: TRBV2
cdr3_nt: TGTGCCAGCAGTGGGGGTGCAGATACGCAGTATTTT
cdr3_aa: CASSGGADTQYF

d_call: TRBD2
j_call: TRBJ2-1
clone_size: -
v_call: TRBV18
cdr3_nt: TGTGCCAGCTCACCACCGCGCGGGAGGGCCGATGAGCAGTTCTTC
cdr3_aa: CASSPPRGRADEQFF

d_call: -
j_call: TRBJ2-5
clone_size: -
v_call: TRBV29-1
cdr3_nt: TGCAGCTTTACTAGTCTGGAGACCCAGTACTTC
cdr3_aa: CSFTSLETQYF

d_call: TRBD2
j_call: TRBJ2-7
clone_size: -
v_call: TRBV7-9
cdr3_nt: TGTGCCAGTTACGGGACTAGCGGGACCCTCTCCTACGAGCAGTACTTC
cdr3_aa: CASYGTSGTLSYEQYF

d_call: -
j_call: TRBJ2-3
clone_size: -
v_call: TRBV9
cdr3_nt: TGTGCCAGCAGCGTAGCCGAGGGGGGAAAAAGCGGGACGGTTGCGCAGTATTTT
cdr3_aa: CASSVAEGGKSGTVAQYF

d_call: -
j_call: TRBJ1-2
clone_size: few
v_call: TRBV11-2
cdr3_nt: TGTGCCAGCAGCTTAGATCGTAACTATGGCTACACCTTC
cdr3_aa: CASSLDRNYGYTF

d_call: TRBD1
j_call: TRBJ2-7
clone_size: few
v_call: TRBV3-1/TRBV3-2
cdr3_nt: TGTGCCAGCAGCGTTCCGGGACAGGGCTACGAGCAGTACTTC
cdr3_aa: CASSVPGQGYEQYF

d_call: -
j_call: TRBJ1-2
clone_size: -
v_call: TRBV6-5
cdr3_nt: TGTGCCAGCAGCGTCAGGGCTGTAGGCTATGGCTACACCTTC
cdr3_aa: CASSVRAVGYGYTF

d_call: TRBD2
j_call: TRBJ2-3
clone_size: -
v_call: TRBV11-2
cdr3_nt: TGTGCCAGCAGCCCCGTGGGCGGGGGGGCAAGAGATACGCAGTATTTT
cdr3_aa: CASSPVGGGARDTQYF

d_call: TRBD1
j_call: TRBJ1-2
clone_size: once
v_call: TRBV6-6
cdr3_nt: TGTGCCAGCAGTAGAACCAAACAGGGGAGGAATGGCTACACCTTC
cdr3_aa: CASSRTKQGRNGYTF

d_call: -
j_call: TRBJ1-1
clone_size: -
v_call: TRBV2
cdr3_nt: TGTGCCAGCAGCGTAGAACAGGGCACTGAAGCTTTCTTT
cdr3_aa: CASSVEQGTEAFF

d_call: -
j_call: TRBJ1-1
clone_size: -
v_call: TRBV4-1
cdr3_nt: TGCGCCAGCAGCCAAGTTCGAAGGACAAGGGACACTGAAGCTTTCTTT
cdr3_aa: CASSQVRRTRDTEAFF

d_call: -
j_call: TRBJ1-1
clone_size: -
v_call: TRBV6-6
cdr3_nt: TGTGCCAGCAGTGACACAGGGTCTGAAGCTTTCTTT
cdr3_aa: CASSDTGSEAFF

d_call: -
j_call: TRBJ1-2
clone_size: -
v_call: TRBV7-9
cdr3_nt: TGTGCCAGCAGCCATCACAGGGACTATGGCTACACCTTC
cdr3_aa: CASSHHRDYGYTF

d_call: -
j_call: TRBJ1-2
clone_size: once
v_call: TRBV6-2/TRBV6-3
cdr3_nt: TGTGCCAGCAGTTACTCGGGAGAAAGCTATGGCTACACCTTC
cdr3_aa: CASSYSGESYGYTF

d_call: -
j_call: TRBJ2-3
clone_size: -
v_call: TRBV9
cdr3_nt: TGTGCCAGCAGCGTCGGGACTCAAGGCACAGATACGCAGTATTTT
cdr3_aa: CASSVGTQGTDTQYF

d_call: -
j_call: TRBJ2-7
clone_size: once
v_call: TRBV7-8
cdr3_nt: TGTGCCAGCAGCTTGGAGCTAGGGGGGGAGGGCTCCTACGAGCAGTACTTC
cdr3_aa: CASSLELGGEGSYEQYF

d_call: -
j_call: TRBJ2-7
clone_size: -
v_call: TRBV23-1
cdr3_nt: TGCGCCAGCAGTCAATCGGGGGGGCAGCAACTCTACGAGCAGTACTTC
cdr3_aa: CASSQSGGQQLYEQYF

d_call: TRBD2
j_call: TRBJ2-5
clone_size: many
v_call: TRBV29-1
cdr3_nt: TGCAGCGTTGCAGTGACTAGCGGGAGAGCAGAGACCCAGTACTTC
cdr3_aa: CSVAVTSGRAETQYF

d_call: -
j_call: TRBJ2-7
clone_size: -
v_call: TRBV19
cdr3_nt: TGTGCCAGTAGTATAAGTCAGGGCTACGAGCAGTACTTC
cdr3_aa: CASSISQGYEQYF

d_call: -
j_call: TRBJ1-5
clone_size: -
v_call: TRBV18
cdr3_nt: TGTGCCAGCTCACCAGGAAACCATCAGCCCCAGCATTTT
cdr3_aa: CASSPGNHQPQHF

d_call: TRBD1
j_call: TRBJ1-6
clone_size: once
v_call: TRBV30
cdr3_nt: TGTGCCTGGTCCGGACAGGGTGGACGGCCCCTCCACTTT
cdr3_aa: CAWSGQGGRPLHF

d_call: -
j_call: TRBJ1-1
clone_size: -
v_call: TRBV4-1
cdr3_nt: TGCGCCAGCGGAAGAGGCTTAGGCACTGAAGCTTTCTTT
cdr3_aa: CASGRGLGTEAFF

d_call: -
j_call: TRBJ1-6
clone_size: -
v_call: TRBV24-1
cdr3_nt: TGTGCCACCGGCCAGGGGAGTCAATCACCCCTCCACTTT
cdr3_aa: CATGQGSQSPLHF

d_call: -
j_call: TRBJ2-7
clone_size: -
v_call: TRBV4-3
cdr3_nt: TGCGCCAGCAGCCAAGAGGGGCAGCTCTCCTACGAGCAGTACTTC
cdr3_aa: CASSQEGQLSYEQYF

d_call: -
j_call: TRBJ1-2
clone_size: -
v_call: TRBV5-8
cdr3_nt: TGTGCCAGCAGGAATGACACCTATGGCTACACCTTC
cdr3_aa: CASRNDTYGYTF

d_call: TRBD1
j_call: TRBJ1-1
clone_size: -
v_call: TRBV11-3
cdr3_nt: TGTGCCAGCAGCTTATGGACAGGGTCTGAAGCTTTCTTT
cdr3_aa: CASSLWTGSEAFF

d_call: -
j_call: TRBJ1-1
clone_size: -
v_call: TRBV12-3/TRBV12-4
cdr3_nt: TGTGCCAGCAGTTTCGGGTTTGAAGCTTTCTTT
cdr3_aa: CASSFGFEAFF